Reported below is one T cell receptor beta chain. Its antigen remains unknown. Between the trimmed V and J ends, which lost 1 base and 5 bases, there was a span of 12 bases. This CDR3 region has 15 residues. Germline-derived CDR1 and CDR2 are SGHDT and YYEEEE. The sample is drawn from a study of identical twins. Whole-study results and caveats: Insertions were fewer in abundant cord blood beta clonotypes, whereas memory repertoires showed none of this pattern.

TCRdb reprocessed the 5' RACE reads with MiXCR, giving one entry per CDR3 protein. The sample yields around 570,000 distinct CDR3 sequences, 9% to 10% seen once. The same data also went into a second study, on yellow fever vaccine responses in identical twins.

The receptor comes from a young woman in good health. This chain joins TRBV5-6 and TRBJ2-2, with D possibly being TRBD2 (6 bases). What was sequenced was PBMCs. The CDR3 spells CASSLSPRDTGELFF. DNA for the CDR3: TGTGCCAGCAGCTTGAGTCCGCGGGATACCGGGGAGCTGTTTTTT. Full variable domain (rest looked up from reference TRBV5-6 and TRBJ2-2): DAGVTQSPTHLIKTRGQQVTLRCSPKSGHDTVSWYQQALGQGPQFIFQYYEEEERQRGNFPDRFSGHQFPNYSSELNVNALLLGDSALYLCASSLSPRDTGELFFGEGSRLTVL.